This TCR beta chain was sequenced in a study of blood T cell repertoires in COVID-19. Study-wide background: From the United States, Italy and Spain came samples of acute and convalescent COVID-19. T cells, B-cell-depleted T cells, or PBMCs supplied cDNA or gDNA.

V dropped 5 bases and J dropped 4 bases, with 11 bases sitting between them. This CDR3 region has 13 residues. CDR1 MDHEN and CDR2 SYDVKM come from the germline V gene. Authors' analysis steps: Nucleated cell counts were estimated from reference gene primer amplification. Sequenced by immunoSEQ multiplex PCR; TCRdb stores in-frame clones only, minus some. V, J and clone size were drawn from that table, and D and trimming were deduced from the DNA. The sample records 45,000 to 60,000 clones, about 89% being singletons. The chain has TRBV28 and TRBJ1-2, with D unresolved. The material sequenced was peripheral blood. The clonotype originates from a man in his sixties with active or convalescent COVID-19. CDR3 coding DNA: TGTGCCAGCAGTCCCGGCGGCGGCTATGGCTACACCTTC. The encoded protein is CASSPGGGYGYTF.